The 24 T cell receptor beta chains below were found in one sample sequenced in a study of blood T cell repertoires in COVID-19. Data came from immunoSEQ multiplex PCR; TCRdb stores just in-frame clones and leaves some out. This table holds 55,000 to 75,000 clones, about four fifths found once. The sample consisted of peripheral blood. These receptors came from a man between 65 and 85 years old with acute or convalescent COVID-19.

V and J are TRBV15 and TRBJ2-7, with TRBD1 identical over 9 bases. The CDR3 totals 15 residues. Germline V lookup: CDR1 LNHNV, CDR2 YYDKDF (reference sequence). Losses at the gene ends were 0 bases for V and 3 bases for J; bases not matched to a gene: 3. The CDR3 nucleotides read TGTGCCACCAGCAGAGAAGGACAGGGGAACTACGAGCAGTACTTC. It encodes CATSREGQGNYEQYF.

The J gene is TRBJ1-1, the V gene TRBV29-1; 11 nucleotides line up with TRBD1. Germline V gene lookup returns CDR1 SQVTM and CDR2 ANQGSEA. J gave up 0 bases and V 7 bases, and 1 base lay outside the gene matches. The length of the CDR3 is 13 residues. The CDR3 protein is CSGGQGVNTEAFF. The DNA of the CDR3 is TGCAGCGGGGGACAGGGGGTGAACACTGAAGCTTTCTTT. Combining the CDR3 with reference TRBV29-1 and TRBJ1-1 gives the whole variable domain SAVISQKPSRDICQRGTSLTIQCQVDSQVTMMFWYRQQPGQSLTLIATANQGSEATYESGFVIDKFPISRPNLTFSTLTVSNMSPEDSSIYLCSGGQGVNTEAFFGQGTRLTVV.

The CDR3 reads CASSVTSGRAGDTQYF. The CDR3 coding sequence is TGTGCCAGTAGTGTAACTAGCGGGAGGGCCGGAGATACGCAGTATTTT. The chain joins TRBV19 to TRBJ2-3, with TRBD2 matching 13 bases. This CDR3 contains 16 residues. Germline trimming cut 5 bases from V and 5 bases from J; bases unmatched to any gene: 7. Germline loops: CDR1 LNHDA, CDR2 SQIVND (reference sequence).

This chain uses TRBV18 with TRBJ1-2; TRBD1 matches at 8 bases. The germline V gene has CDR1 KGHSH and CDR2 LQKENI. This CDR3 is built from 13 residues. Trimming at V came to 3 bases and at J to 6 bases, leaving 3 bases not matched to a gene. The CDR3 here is CASSPKGQDGYTF. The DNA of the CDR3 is TGTGCCAGCTCACCCAAGGGACAGGATGGCTACACCTTC.

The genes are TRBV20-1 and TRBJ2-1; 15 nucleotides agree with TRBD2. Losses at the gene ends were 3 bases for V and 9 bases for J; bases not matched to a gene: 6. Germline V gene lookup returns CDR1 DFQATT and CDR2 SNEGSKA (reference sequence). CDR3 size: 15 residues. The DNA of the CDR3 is TGCAGTGCTAGTGTGTGGACTAGCGGGAGGGTTGAGCAGTTCTTC. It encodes CSASVWTSGRVEQFF.

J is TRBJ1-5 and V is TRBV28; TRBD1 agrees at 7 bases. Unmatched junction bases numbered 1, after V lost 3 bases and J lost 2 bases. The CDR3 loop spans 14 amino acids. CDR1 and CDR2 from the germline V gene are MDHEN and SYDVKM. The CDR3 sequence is CASSLGQRNQPQHF. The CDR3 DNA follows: TGTGCCAGCAGTTTGGGACAGCGCAATCAGCCCCAGCATTTT.

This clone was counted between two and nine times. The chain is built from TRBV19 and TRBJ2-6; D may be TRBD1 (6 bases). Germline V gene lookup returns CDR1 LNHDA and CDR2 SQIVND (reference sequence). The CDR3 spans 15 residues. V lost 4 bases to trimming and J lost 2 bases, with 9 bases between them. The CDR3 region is CASSTPGAGANVLTF. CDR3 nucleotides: TGTGCCAGTAGTACGCCAGGGGCTGGGGCCAACGTCCTGACTTTC.

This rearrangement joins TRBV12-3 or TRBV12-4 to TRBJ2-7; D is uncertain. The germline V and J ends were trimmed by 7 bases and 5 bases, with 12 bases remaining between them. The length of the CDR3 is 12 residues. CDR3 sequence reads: CASTETRDEQYF. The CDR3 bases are TGTGCCAGCACCGAGACCCGGGACGAGCAGTACTTC.

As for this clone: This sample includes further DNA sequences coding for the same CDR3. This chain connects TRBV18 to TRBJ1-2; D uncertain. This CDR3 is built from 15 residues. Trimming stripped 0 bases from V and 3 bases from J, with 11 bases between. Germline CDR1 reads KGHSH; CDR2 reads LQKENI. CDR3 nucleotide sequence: TGTGCCAGCTCACCACCGAAAAAGGGAGACTATGGCTACACCTTC. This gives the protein CASSPPKKGDYGYTF.

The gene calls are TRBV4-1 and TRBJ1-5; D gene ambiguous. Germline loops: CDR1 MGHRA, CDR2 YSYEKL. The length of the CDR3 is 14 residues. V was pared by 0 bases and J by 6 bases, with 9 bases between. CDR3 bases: TGCGCCAGCAGCCAAGAGCTGAGTAGTCAGCCCCAGCATTTT. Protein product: CASSQELSSQPQHF.

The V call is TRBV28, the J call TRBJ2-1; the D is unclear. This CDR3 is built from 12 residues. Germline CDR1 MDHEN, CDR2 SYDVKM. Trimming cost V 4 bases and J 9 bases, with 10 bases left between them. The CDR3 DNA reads TGTGCCAGCAGTTCCGCTCGGTTTGAGCAGTTCTTC. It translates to CASSSARFEQFF.

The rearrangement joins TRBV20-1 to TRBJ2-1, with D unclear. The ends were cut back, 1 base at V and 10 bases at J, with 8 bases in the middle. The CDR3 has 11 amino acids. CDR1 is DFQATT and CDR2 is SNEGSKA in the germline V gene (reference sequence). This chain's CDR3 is CSARVSREQFF. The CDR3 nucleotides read TGCAGTGCTAGAGTTTCACGGGAGCAGTTCTTC.

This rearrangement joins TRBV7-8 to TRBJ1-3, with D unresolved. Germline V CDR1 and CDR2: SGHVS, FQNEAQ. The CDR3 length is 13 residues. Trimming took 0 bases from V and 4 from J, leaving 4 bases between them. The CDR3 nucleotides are TGTGCCAGCAGCTTAGCGTTAGGAAACACCATATATTTT. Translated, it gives CASSLALGNTIYF. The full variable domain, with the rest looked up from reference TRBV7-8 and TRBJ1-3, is GAGVSQSPRYKVAKRGQDVALRCDPISGHVSLFWYQQALGQGPEFLTYFQNEAQLDKSGLPSDRFFAERPEGSVSTLKIQRTQQEDSAVYLCASSLALGNTIYFGEGSWLTVV.

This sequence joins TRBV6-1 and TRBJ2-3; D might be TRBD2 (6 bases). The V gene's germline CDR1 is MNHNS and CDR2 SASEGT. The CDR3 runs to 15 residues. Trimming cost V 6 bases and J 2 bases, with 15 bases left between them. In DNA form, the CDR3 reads TGTGCCAGCAGCCGACCAGCGGGTGACACAGATACGCAGTATTTT. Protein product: CASSRPAGDTDTQYF.

This CDR3 reads CASSLGQADSYEQYF. CDR3 DNA sequence: TGTGCCAGCAGCTTAGGACAGGCTGACTCCTACGAGCAGTACTTC. The rearrangement joins TRBV11-3 to TRBJ2-7; TRBD1 is a possible D gene (6 bases). Deletions cut 1 base from V and 0 bases from J, with 10 bases between. Germline CDR1 and CDR2: SGHNT and YENEEA. The CDR3 has 15 amino acids.

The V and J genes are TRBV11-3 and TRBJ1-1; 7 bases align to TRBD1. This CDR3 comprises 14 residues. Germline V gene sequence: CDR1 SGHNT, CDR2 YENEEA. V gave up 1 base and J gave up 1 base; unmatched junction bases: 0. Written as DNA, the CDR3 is TGTGCCAGCAGCTTAGGGACAGGGAACACTGAAGCTTTCTTT. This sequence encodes CASSLGTGNTEAFF.

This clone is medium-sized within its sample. In DNA form, the CDR3 reads TGCGCCAGCAGCCAAGACCGGGGGACAGGTTTTTCGAGCTCTGGAAACACCATATATTTT. This translates into CASSQDRGTGFSSSGNTIYF. The genes are TRBV4-3 and TRBJ1-3; 8 bases map to TRBD1. V was pared by 0 bases and J by 0 bases, with 13 bases of the junction left unmatched. This CDR3 is 20 amino acids long. Germline loops: CDR1 LGHNA, CDR2 YSLEER.

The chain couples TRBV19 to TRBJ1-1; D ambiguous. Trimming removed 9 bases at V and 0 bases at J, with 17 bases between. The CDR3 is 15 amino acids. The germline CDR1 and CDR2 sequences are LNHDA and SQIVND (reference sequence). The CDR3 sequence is CASSYSITVNTEAFF. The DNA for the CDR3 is TGTGCCAGCAGTTACAGCATTACAGTGAACACTGAAGCTTTCTTT.

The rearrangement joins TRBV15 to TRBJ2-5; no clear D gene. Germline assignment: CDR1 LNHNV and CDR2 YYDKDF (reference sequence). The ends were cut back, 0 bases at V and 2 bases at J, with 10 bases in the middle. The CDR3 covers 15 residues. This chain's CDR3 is CATSRDSGGQETQYF. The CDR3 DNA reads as TGTGCCACCAGCAGAGATTCCGGCGGACAAGAGACCCAGTACTTC.

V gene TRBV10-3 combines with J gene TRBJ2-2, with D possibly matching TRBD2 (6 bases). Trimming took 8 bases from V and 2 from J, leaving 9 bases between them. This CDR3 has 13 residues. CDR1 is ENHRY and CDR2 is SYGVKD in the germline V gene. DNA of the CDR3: TGTGCCATCGGGGCGGGAAACACCGGGGAGCTGTTTTTT. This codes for CAIGAGNTGELFF.

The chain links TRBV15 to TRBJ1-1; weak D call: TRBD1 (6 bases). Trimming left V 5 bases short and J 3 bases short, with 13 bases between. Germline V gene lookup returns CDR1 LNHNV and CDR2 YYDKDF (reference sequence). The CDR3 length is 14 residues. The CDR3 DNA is TGTGCCACCAGCCGGGTAAAGGGGGACACTGAAGCTTTCTTT. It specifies CATSRVKGDTEAFF.

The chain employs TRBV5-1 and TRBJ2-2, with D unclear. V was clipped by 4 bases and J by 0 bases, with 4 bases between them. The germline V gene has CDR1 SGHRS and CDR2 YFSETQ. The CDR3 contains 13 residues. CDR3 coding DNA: TGCGCCAGCAGCCCTCCGAACACCGGGGAGCTGTTTTTT. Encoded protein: CASSPPNTGELFF.

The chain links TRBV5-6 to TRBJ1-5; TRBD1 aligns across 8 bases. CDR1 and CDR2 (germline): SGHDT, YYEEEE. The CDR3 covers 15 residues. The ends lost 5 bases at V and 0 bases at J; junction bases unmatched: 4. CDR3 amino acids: CASRKTGDSNQPQHF. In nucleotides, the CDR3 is TGTGCCAGCAGGAAGACAGGGGATAGCAATCAGCCCCAGCATTTT. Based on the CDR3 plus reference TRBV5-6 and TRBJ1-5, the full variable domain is DAGVTQSPTHLIKTRGQQVTLRCSPKSGHDTVSWYQQALGQGPQFIFQYYEEEERQRGNFPDRFSGHQFPNYSSELNVNALLLGDSALYLCASRKTGDSNQPQHFGDGTRLSIL.

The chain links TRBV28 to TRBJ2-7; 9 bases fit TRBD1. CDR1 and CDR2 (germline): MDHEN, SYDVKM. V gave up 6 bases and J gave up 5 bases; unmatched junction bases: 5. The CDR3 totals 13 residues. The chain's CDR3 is CASRGQGIHEQYF. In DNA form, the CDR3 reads TGTGCCAGCAGGGGACAGGGAATCCACGAGCAGTACTTC.